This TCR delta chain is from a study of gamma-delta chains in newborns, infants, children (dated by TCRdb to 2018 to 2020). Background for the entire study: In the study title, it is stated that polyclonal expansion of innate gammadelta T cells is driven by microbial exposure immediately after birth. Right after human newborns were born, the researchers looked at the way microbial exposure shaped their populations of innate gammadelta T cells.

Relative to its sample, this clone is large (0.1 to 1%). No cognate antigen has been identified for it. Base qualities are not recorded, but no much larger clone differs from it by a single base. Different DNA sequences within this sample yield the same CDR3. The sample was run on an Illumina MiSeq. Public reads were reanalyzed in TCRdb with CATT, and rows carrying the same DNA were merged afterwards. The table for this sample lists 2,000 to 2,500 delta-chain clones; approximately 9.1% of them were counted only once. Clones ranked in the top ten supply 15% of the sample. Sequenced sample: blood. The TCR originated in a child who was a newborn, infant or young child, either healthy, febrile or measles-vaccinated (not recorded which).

The CDR3 is CACDLLGDTDKLIF. The sequenced DNA: TGTGCCTGTGACCTACTGGGGGATACCGATAAACTCATCTTT. The V gene is TRDV2 and the J gene is TRDJ1; TRDD3 matches 10 bases in the middle. Inclusive of the bounding cysteine and phenylalanine, the CDR3 is 14 residues long. Only the CDR3 portion is preserved as DNA: 42 bases, with reading frame beginning at the first base. Compared with germline, V lacks 3 bases and J lacks 2 bases; bases without a gene match: 2. Via the germline V gene, CDR1 is GEAIGNYY and CDR2 EKD.